These 8 T cell receptor beta chains came from one sample sequenced in a study of CD8+ T cells in alopecia areata. Sample treatment: oral pan-JAK inhibitor, 5-10 mg twice daily. RNA was isolated and reverse transcribed to cDNA, the sequencing template. The table came from immunoSEQ multiplex PCR; TCRdb's copy has only in-frame clones and leaves some out. This table holds approximately 210,000 clones, approximately 56% found once. The sample was CD4+ T cells sorted from blood, taken at week 4, from a patient treated with tofacitinib. These receptors were taken from a human donor with alopecia areata.

V is TRBV15 and J is TRBJ2-1; D is uncertain. CDR3 length equals 13 residues. Germline lookup yields CDR1 LNHNV and CDR2 YYDKDF (reference sequence). Trimming shortened V by 0 bases and J by 5 bases, and 5 bases separated the two germline ends. CDR3: CATSREQHNEQFF. As DNA, the CDR3 is TGTGCCACCAGCAGAGAACAGCACAATGAGCAGTTCTTC. The entire variable domain, with the rest obtained from reference TRBV15 and TRBJ2-1, is as follows: DAMVIQNPRYQVTQFGKPVTLSCSQTLNHNVMYWYQQKSSQAPKLLFHYYDKDFNNEADTPDNFQSRRPNTSFCFLDIRSPGLGDTAMYLCATSREQHNEQFFGPGTRLTVL.

This clone has more than one count but fewer than ten. The chain carries TRBV6-5 and TRBJ1-5; no definite D call. The length of the CDR3 is 15 residues. V was clipped by 0 bases and J by 0 bases, with 6 bases between them. The germline V gene has CDR1 MNHEY and CDR2 SVGAGI. The CDR3, as DNA: TGTGCCAGCAGTTACTCGTGGGGTAGCAATCAGCCCCAGCATTTT. Translation: CASSYSWGSNQPQHF.

The V gene is TRBV4-2, the J gene TRBJ1-2, with D perhaps TRBD1 (5 bases). Trimming cost V 1 base and J 4 bases, with 10 bases left between them. The germline V gene encodes CDR1 LGHNA and CDR2 YNFKEQ. The CDR3 spans 14 residues. The CDR3 nucleotides are TGTGCCAGCAGCCAAGGGAAAGGGACCTATGGCTACACCTTC. The encoded protein is CASSQGKGTYGYTF.

This clone was detected a few times. The sample contains more than one DNA sequence encoding this CDR3. The V call is TRBV30, the J call TRBJ2-5; unclear D gene. Germline lookup yields CDR1 GTSNPN and CDR2 SVGIG (reference sequence). The CDR3 covers 12 residues. V lost 3 bases, J lost 4 bases, and 9 bases lay in between. CDR3 bases: TGTGCCTGGAGCGTAAACCGAGAGACCCAGTACTTC. Translating gives CAWSVNRETQYF.

Points on this clone: Other DNA sequences in this specimen translate into the identical CDR3. The J gene is TRBJ1-2, the V gene TRBV30, with TRBD1 identical over 8 bases. Germline V gene lookup returns CDR1 GTSNPN and CDR2 SVGIG (reference sequence). The CDR3 length is 13 residues. V lost 5 bases, J lost 2 bases, and 4 bases stayed unmatched. CDR3 region: CAWSQGANYGYTF. The CDR3 bases are TGTGCCTGGTCGCAGGGGGCGAACTATGGCTACACCTTC.

V gene TRBV27 combines with J gene TRBJ1-2; D is uncertain. Trimming pared 4 bases from V and 4 bases from J, leaving 16 bases between. This CDR3 has 15 amino acids. Germline lookup yields CDR1 MNHEY and CDR2 SMNVEV (reference sequence). The CDR3, as DNA: TGTGCCAGCAGTTCCCCCCTGGCTGGGGTCTATGGCTACACCTTC. This encodes CASSSPLAGVYGYTF.

The CDR3 loop reads CASRISHRNEKLFF. The CDR3 coding sequence is TGTGCCAGCAGAATCTCCCATCGCAATGAAAAACTGTTTTTT. This chain uses TRBV6-5 with TRBJ1-4; no clear D gene. Trimming cost V 6 bases and J 5 bases, with 13 bases left between them. CDR3 size: 14 residues. Germline values: CDR1 MNHEY, CDR2 SVGAGI.

V gene TRBV18 combines with J gene TRBJ2-6; D is perhaps TRBD1 (6 bases). The germline V and J ends were trimmed by 2 bases and 1 base, with 6 bases remaining between them. The germline gives CDR1 KGHSH, CDR2 LQKENI. This CDR3 comprises 15 residues. CDR3 sequence reads: CASSPTGSGANVLTF. In DNA form, the CDR3 reads TGTGCCAGCTCACCAACAGGGTCTGGGGCCAACGTCCTGACTTTC.